These 27 T cell receptor beta chains were sequenced from one sample in a study of blood T cell repertoires in COVID-19. Profiling relied on immunoSEQ multiplex PCR, and the TCRdb table lists in-frame clones only, not all of them. The profile shows 100,000 to 110,000 clones, more than 85% of them singletons. The material sequenced was peripheral blood. The source is a man over 45 with active COVID-19.

V and J are TRBV11-2 and TRBJ2-1; TRBD2 aligns across 9 bases. J gave up 5 bases and V 2 bases, and 7 bases lay outside the gene matches. The CDR3 sequence is 16 residues long. In germline, CDR1 is SGHAT, CDR2 FQNNGV. CDR3 sequence (DNA): TGTGCCAGCAGCTTACTAGCGGGGACCCGAAACAATGAGCAGTTCTTC. Amino acids: CASSLLAGTRNNEQFF.

The chain combines TRBV20-1 with TRBJ1-1; D is undetermined. The CDR3 totals 11 residues. The V gene's germline CDR1 is DFQATT and CDR2 SNEGSKA (reference sequence). Trimming cost V 3 bases and J 4 bases, with 6 bases left between them. The CDR3 region has the DNA TGCAGTGCTAGCGAGGGCACTGAAGCTTTCTTT. Its translation is CSASEGTEAFF.

Ten or more counts support this clone. The genes are TRBV3-1 (or the pseudogene TRBV3-2) and TRBJ2-1; the D gene is possibly TRBD2 (5 bases). CDR3 length: 11 amino acids. Germline V gene data show CDR1 as LGHDT and CDR2 as YNNKEL (reference sequence). V was shortened by 11 bases and J by 10 bases, with 15 bases between the two germline ends. The CDR3 loop is CASVRGREQFF. The CDR3 region has the DNA TGTGCCTCCGTCCGAGGGCGCGAGCAGTTCTTC.

The V call is TRBV12-3 or TRBV12-4, the J call TRBJ2-2; D is ambiguous. The CDR3 contains 11 residues. Trimming took off 10 bases at V and 6 bases at J, with 9 bases between the two ends. The CDR3 is CATSLPGELFF. CDR3 bases: TGTGCCACCTCTCTACCCGGGGAGCTGTTTTTT.

J is TRBJ2-7 and V is TRBV19; D gene ambiguous. The length of the CDR3 is 13 residues. With 8 bases removed from V and 3 bases from J, the gap between germline ends came to 14 bases. CDR1 is LNHDA, CDR2 SQIVND, per germline (reference sequence). CDR3 sequence reads: CASSTRTSYEQYF. In DNA form, the CDR3 reads TGTGCCAGTTCTACCCGAACGAGCTACGAGCAGTACTTC. The entire variable domain, with the rest obtained from reference TRBV19 and TRBJ2-7, is as follows: DGGITQSPKYLFRKEGQNVTLSCEQNLNHDAMYWYRQDPGQGLRLIYYSQIVNDFQKGDIAEGYSVSREKKESFPLTVTSAQKNPTAFYLCASSTRTSYEQYFGPGTRLTVT.

This chain connects TRBV4-2 to TRBJ2-1, with TRBD2 matching 12 bases. This CDR3 is 15 amino acids long. Germline CDR1 reads LGHNA; CDR2 reads YNFKEQ. Trimming at V came to 6 bases and at J to 10 bases, leaving 10 bases not matched to a gene. CDR3 DNA sequence: TGTGCCAGCAGTCTTACTAGCGGGAGGACTAAGGAGCAGTTCTTC. This gives the protein CASSLTSGRTKEQFF.

This chain connects TRBV30 to TRBJ2-2, with D possibly matching TRBD1 (6 bases). CDR1 and CDR2 (germline): GTSNPN, SVGIG (reference sequence). Trimming removed 2 bases from V and 7 bases from J, with 11 bases in between. The CDR3 is 13 amino acids. CDR3 sequence reads: CAWSHQGFGELFF. CDR3 sequence (DNA): TGTGCCTGGAGTCACCAGGGGTTCGGGGAGCTGTTTTTT.

Comment on this clone: Within the sample, other DNA sequences also encode this same CDR3. This rearrangement joins TRBV3-1 (or the pseudogene TRBV3-2) to TRBJ1-5; D gene ambiguous. The length of the CDR3 is 12 residues. Between the trimmed V and J ends, which lost 4 bases and 4 bases, there was a span of 5 bases. The germline V gene has CDR1 LGHDT and CDR2 YNNKEL (reference sequence). This CDR3 reads CASSLRNQPQHF. As DNA, the CDR3 is TGTGCCAGCAGCCTTAGAAATCAGCCCCAGCATTTT.

This chain uses TRBV19 with TRBJ2-5; possibly TRBD2 for D (6 bases). Germline loops: CDR1 LNHDA, CDR2 SQIVND (reference sequence). Trimming stripped 3 bases from V and 5 bases from J, with 7 bases between. CDR3 length: 12 amino acids. This CDR3 is CASSIAGETQYF. The CDR3 DNA is TGTGCCAGTAGTATCGCGGGGGAGACCCAGTACTTC. The full variable domain, completed using reference TRBV19 and TRBJ2-5, is DGGITQSPKYLFRKEGQNVTLSCEQNLNHDAMYWYRQDPGQGLRLIYYSQIVNDFQKGDIAEGYSVSREKKESFPLTVTSAQKNPTAFYLCASSIAGETQYFGPGTRLLVL.

This chain joins TRBV12-5 and TRBJ2-2, with TRBD1 matching over 7 bases. CDR3 length: 15 amino acids. The V segment lost 1 base and the J segment 6 bases; nucleotides outside the gene matches: 5. CDR1 and CDR2 (germline): LGHNT, FRNRAP. DNA of the CDR3: TGTGCTAGTGGTTTGGGAACAGGGGTTCCCGGGGAGCTGTTTTTT. The encoded protein is CASGLGTGVPGELFF.

This chain joins TRBV3-1 (or the pseudogene TRBV3-2) and TRBJ2-5, with 7 bases that match TRBD1. CDR3 length: 15 amino acids. V trimming: 1 base; J trimming: 5 bases; junction bases outside the gene matches: 7. Germline assignment: CDR1 LGHDT and CDR2 YNNKEL (reference sequence). The CDR3 DNA sequence: TGTGCCAGCAGCCAAGCGAACACAGGGGTGGAGACCCAGTACTTC. It specifies CASSQANTGVETQYF.

This rearrangement joins TRBV21-1 to TRBJ2-2; no check of the table's D call, TRBD1, against the DNA was made. TRBV21-1 is classified as a pseudogene. The CDR3 loop spans 15 amino acids. Here the CDR3 reads CASRYRGRNTGELFF. The CDR3 coding sequence is TGTGCCAGCAGGTACAGGGGGCGAAACACCGGGGAGCTGTTTTTT.

The chain uses TRBV2 and TRBJ1-2, with TRBD1 identical over 7 bases. The germline CDR1 and CDR2 sequences are SNHLY and FYNNEI. This CDR3 region has 13 residues. J lost 5 bases, V lost 3 bases, and 3 bases had no gene match. CDR3 DNA sequence: TGTGCCAGCAGTGAGGGACAGAATTATGGCTACACCTTC. Encoded protein: CASSEGQNYGYTF.

This clone showed up just once. The chain combines TRBV9 with TRBJ2-5; 11 bases fit TRBD2. The CDR3 totals 15 residues. Germline trimming cut 6 bases from V and 5 bases from J; bases unmatched to any gene: 9. Germline CDR1 reads SGDLS; CDR2 reads YYNGEE. In nucleotides, the CDR3 is TGTGCCAGCACCCTAGCGGGAGGATGGTTGGAGACCCAGTACTTC. This translates into CASTLAGGWLETQYF.

The chain employs TRBV3-1 (or the pseudogene TRBV3-2) and TRBJ1-3; 7 bases agree with TRBD1. The CDR3 sequence is 16 residues long. J lost 2 bases, V lost 5 bases, and 9 bases had no gene match. CDR1 and CDR2 from the germline V gene are LGHDT and YNNKEL (reference sequence). The CDR3 coding sequence is TGTGCCAGCAGCTCCACCGGGACAGCAACTGGAAACACCATATATTTT. Its translation is CASSSTGTATGNTIYF.

CDR3 bases: TGCGCCAGCAGCTTGGGAACAGTAGCGGGAGCAGATACGCAGTATTTT. Amino acids: CASSLGTVAGADTQYF. The chain joins TRBV5-1 to TRBJ2-3; 9 bases line up with TRBD2. J gave up 4 bases and V 0 bases, and 6 bases lay outside the gene matches. This CDR3 spans 16 amino acids. The germline V gene has CDR1 SGHRS and CDR2 YFSETQ.

The chain couples TRBV19 to TRBJ2-1; the D gene is possibly TRBD2 (5 bases). V lost 4 bases to trimming and J lost 12 bases, with 13 bases between them. This CDR3 is 12 amino acids long. Germline CDR1 and CDR2: LNHDA and SQIVND (reference sequence). CDR3 region: CASSTSSYSQFF. CDR3 coding DNA: TGTGCCAGTAGTACGTCTAGCTATTCGCAGTTCTTC. The full variable domain, rest sourced from reference TRBV19 and TRBJ2-1, is DGGITQSPKYLFRKEGQNVTLSCEQNLNHDAMYWYRQDPGQGLRLIYYSQIVNDFQKGDIAEGYSVSREKKESFPLTVTSAQKNPTAFYLCASSTSSYSQFFGPGTRLTVL.

V usage is TRBV4-1 and J usage is TRBJ1-4; D may be TRBD1 (6 bases). Germline CDR1 MGHRA, CDR2 YSYEKL. Deletions cut 4 bases from V and 8 bases from J, with 11 bases between. This CDR3 spans 13 amino acids. This chain's CDR3 is CASSLQGNEKLFF. Here the CDR3 DNA reads TGCGCCAGCAGCCTACAGGGAAACGAAAAACTGTTTTTT.

The V call is TRBV10-3, the J call TRBJ2-3; 9 positions agree with TRBD1. The CDR3 loop spans 15 amino acids. V lost 6 bases, J lost 4 bases, and 8 bases stayed unmatched. Germline V lookup: CDR1 ENHRY, CDR2 SYGVKD. Written as DNA, the CDR3 is TGTGCCATCAGCGCGGGACAGGGAAGGGCAGATACGCAGTATTTT. Translation gives CAISAGQGRADTQYF.

The chain links TRBV6-4 to TRBJ1-2, with a possible D match to TRBD1 (6 bases). The CDR3 consists of 15 residues. Germline loops: CDR1 MRHNA, CDR2 SNTAGT. The V end lost 1 base, the J end lost 6 bases, and 15 bases lay between the germline ends. The CDR3 DNA reads TGTGCCAGCAGTGACTACGGAACAGGGCAGGATGGCTACACCTTC. As protein: CASSDYGTGQDGYTF.

The chain joins TRBV9 to TRBJ2-5, with 9 bases aligning to TRBD1. V lost 4 bases and J lost 6; bases outside the gene matches: 7. This CDR3 region has 14 residues. From germline, CDR1 is SGDLS and CDR2 YYNGEE. CDR3 residues: CASSPKDRGKTQYF. The CDR3 nucleotides are TGTGCCAGCAGCCCCAAGGACAGGGGAAAGACCCAGTACTTC.

V is TRBV6-5 and J is TRBJ1-5; 7 positions match TRBD1. Trimming removed 4 bases from V and 2 bases from J; junction bases left unmatched: 2. The CDR3 is made up of 14 amino acids. From germline, CDR1 is MNHEY and CDR2 SVGAGI. In DNA form, the CDR3 reads TGTGCCAGCAGTTCCGACAGGGGCAATCAGCCCCAGCATTTT. This gives the protein CASSSDRGNQPQHF.

V usage is TRBV5-4 and J usage is TRBJ2-3, with TRBD2 as a possible D gene (6 bases). Between the trimmed V and J ends, which lost 0 bases and 9 bases, there was a span of 14 bases. Germline V lookup: CDR1 SGHNT, CDR2 YYREEE (reference sequence). The length of the CDR3 is 14 residues. CDR3 amino acids: CASSLEGLQKTQYF. Written as DNA, the CDR3 is TGTGCCAGCAGCTTGGAGGGACTTCAGAAGACGCAGTATTTT.

The chain recombines TRBV9 with TRBJ2-2, with D perhaps matching TRBD2 (7 bases). The CDR3 is 17 amino acids. Trimming cost V 3 bases and J 1 base, with 16 bases left between them. The V gene's germline CDR1 is SGDLS and CDR2 YYNGEE. The CDR3 sequence is CASSAHGGPGNTGELFF. The CDR3 DNA reads as TGTGCCAGCAGCGCCCACGGGGGGCCGGGGAACACCGGGGAGCTGTTTTTT. The full variable domain, rest sourced from reference TRBV9 and TRBJ2-2, is DSGVTQTPKHLITATGQRVTLRCSPRSGDLSVYWYQQSLDQGLQFLIQYYNGEERAKGNILERFSAQQFPDLHSELNLSSLELGDSALYFCASSAHGGPGNTGELFFGEGSRLTVL.

The J gene is TRBJ2-1, the V gene TRBV7-2; 8 positions agree with TRBD2. The germline V gene encodes CDR1 SGHTA and CDR2 FQGNSA. The CDR3 is 18 amino acids. Unmatched junction bases numbered 7, after V lost 0 bases and J lost 0 bases. The CDR3 sequence: CASSLAPSGLSSYNEQFF. CDR3 DNA sequence: TGTGCCAGCAGCTTAGCCCCTAGCGGGTTGAGCTCCTACAATGAGCAGTTCTTC. Variable domain in full (rest from reference TRBV7-2 and TRBJ2-1): GAGVSQSPSNKVTEKGKDVELRCDPISGHTALYWYRQSLGQGLEFLIYFQGNSAPDKSGLPSDRFSAERTGGSVSTLTIQRTQQEDSAVYLCASSLAPSGLSSYNEQFFGPGTRLTVL.

The genes are TRBV19 and TRBJ1-3; D ambiguous. This CDR3 has 15 residues. CDR1 and CDR2 (germline): LNHDA, SQIVND (reference sequence). Trimming took 7 bases from V and 0 from J, leaving 13 bases between them. CDR3 nucleotides: TGTGCCAGTACCGCGGGAAGGGCCTCTGGAAACACCATATATTTT. Translation: CASTAGRASGNTIYF.

V is TRBV5-4 and J is TRBJ1-1, with D uncertain. The CDR3 contains 15 residues. V lost 3 bases, J lost 1 base, and 13 bases lay in between. Germline CDR1 SGHNT, CDR2 YYREEE (reference sequence). The CDR3, as DNA: TGTGCCAGCAGCTCTCCCATAACACCGAACACTGAAGCTTTCTTT. This translates into CASSSPITPNTEAFF.